Presented here are 32 T cell receptor beta chains from one specimen sequenced in a study of blood T cell repertoires in COVID-19. TCRdb's table, derived via immunoSEQ multiplex PCR, lists solely in-frame clones and lacks some. The sample has roughly 87,000 clones; about 79% are singletons. The sequenced material came from peripheral blood. Receptors originate from a woman between 45 and 65 years old with acute or convalescent COVID-19.

The CDR3 sequence is CAISEGTGEAFF. The DNA for the CDR3 is TGTGCCATCAGTGAGGGGACAGGGGAAGCTTTCTTT. This chain joins TRBV10-3 and TRBJ1-1, with 9 nucleotides matching TRBD1. The V segment lost 2 bases and the J segment 8 bases; nucleotides outside the gene matches: 0. The germline V gene encodes CDR1 ENHRY and CDR2 SYGVKD. The CDR3 extends over 12 amino acids.

This chain joins TRBV2 and TRBJ2-5, with D perhaps TRBD2 (6 bases). Germline lookup yields CDR1 SNHLY and CDR2 FYNNEI. Trimming pared 6 bases from V and 2 bases from J, leaving 13 bases between. The CDR3 sequence is 14 residues long. This CDR3 is CASSPGLSQETQYF. The CDR3 DNA sequence: TGTGCCAGCAGCCCCGGACTATCTCAAGAGACCCAGTACTTC.

V is TRBV7-8 and J is TRBJ2-1, with D tentatively TRBD2 (6 bases). Trimming left V 1 base short and J 0 bases short, with 13 bases between. Germline V CDR1 and CDR2: SGHVS, FQNEAQ. The CDR3 extends over 17 amino acids. This CDR3 is CASSLEAGVSSYNEQFF. In DNA, the CDR3 is TGTGCCAGCAGCTTAGAAGCGGGTGTGAGCTCCTACAATGAGCAGTTCTTC. The variable domain in full, completed from reference TRBV7-8 and TRBJ2-1, reads GAGVSQSPRYKVAKRGQDVALRCDPISGHVSLFWYQQALGQGPEFLTYFQNEAQLDKSGLPSDRFFAERPEGSVSTLKIQRTQQEDSAVYLCASSLEAGVSSYNEQFFGPGTRLTVL.

The chain uses TRBV28 and TRBJ1-2, with a possible D match to TRBD1 (5 bases). Germline CDR1 reads MDHEN; CDR2 reads SYDVKM. This CDR3 spans 17 amino acids. The V gene lost 7 bases and the J gene lost 3 bases, with 24 bases spanning the gap. The CDR3 sequence is CASTRLGVRDSYYGYTF. Written as DNA, the CDR3 is TGTGCCAGCACCAGATTGGGTGTCAGGGACTCATACTATGGCTACACCTTC.

The chain carries TRBV19 and TRBJ1-1, with D possibly TRBD1 on 6 matching bases. Trimming cost V 5 bases and J 4 bases, with 14 bases left between them. This CDR3 spans 14 amino acids. The V gene's germline CDR1 is LNHDA and CDR2 SQIVND (reference sequence). CDR3 bases: TGTGCCAGTAGTGACCAGGGGTGGGGCACTGAAGCTTTCTTT. As protein: CASSDQGWGTEAFF.

This sequence joins TRBV6-5 and TRBJ2-2; the D gene is possibly TRBD2 (6 bases). In germline, CDR1 is MNHEY, CDR2 SVGAGI. This CDR3 is built from 13 residues. V dropped 5 bases and J dropped 4 bases, with 8 bases sitting between them. CDR3 nucleotides: TGTGCCAGCAGTAACGGGGGCACCGGGGAGCTGTTTTTT. It yields the protein CASSNGGTGELFF.

This clone was observed a single time. The CDR3 region is CASINGNTIYF. CDR3 DNA sequence: TGTGCCAGCATTAATGGAAACACCATATATTTT. The chain couples TRBV11-3 to TRBJ1-3; D not resolved. V lost 7 bases and J lost 3, with 4 bases in between. Germline CDR1 and CDR2: SGHNT and YENEEA. The CDR3 sequence is 11 residues long.

V is TRBV11-3 and J is TRBJ2-3; 7 bases agree with TRBD1. This CDR3 region has 14 residues. J was trimmed by 4 bases and V by 5 bases; bases with no gene match: 6. Germline V lookup: CDR1 SGHNT, CDR2 YENEEA. The DNA of the CDR3 is TGTGCCAGCAGCCCCTTGACAGGGTCAGATACGCAGTATTTT. Translated: CASSPLTGSDTQYF.

This clone turned up a few times. The V gene is TRBV19, the J gene TRBJ2-6, with a tentative D call TRBD2 (5 bases). The CDR3 contains 14 residues. Between the trimmed V and J ends, which lost 4 bases and 4 bases, there was a span of 8 bases. Germline-derived CDR1 and CDR2 are LNHDA and SQIVND (reference sequence). CDR3 in DNA: TGTGCCAGTAGTAGAGGGTCAGGGGCCAACGTCCTGACTTTC. Amino acids: CASSRGSGANVLTF. Filled out from reference TRBV19 and TRBJ2-6, the complete variable domain reads DGGITQSPKYLFRKEGQNVTLSCEQNLNHDAMYWYRQDPGQGLRLIYYSQIVNDFQKGDIAEGYSVSREKKESFPLTVTSAQKNPTAFYLCASSRGSGANVLTFGAGSRLTVL.

V is TRBV5-6 and J is TRBJ2-3; 8 bases align to TRBD2. Germline V gene sequence: CDR1 SGHDT, CDR2 YYEEEE. The CDR3 totals 16 residues. With 4 bases clipped from V and 7 bases from J, the junction kept 14 bases outside the gene matches. The CDR3 is CASSGPKRGPFYTQYF. In nucleotides, the CDR3 is TGTGCCAGCAGCGGCCCAAAGCGGGGGCCCTTTTATACGCAGTATTTT.

The CDR3 DNA is TGTGCCAGTAGTTCCCGGGGACTAGCGGGGGTGACTGAGCAGTTCTTC. It translates to CASSSRGLAGVTEQFF. This chain links TRBV19 with TRBJ2-1; 14 positions agree with TRBD2. CDR1 LNHDA and CDR2 SQIVND come from the germline V gene (reference sequence). Losses at the gene ends were 5 bases for V and 9 bases for J; bases not matched to a gene: 9. The CDR3 has 16 residues.

Concerning this clone: This sample also contains other DNA sequences that code for the same CDR3. The chain joins TRBV30 to TRBJ1-5, with D maybe TRBD1 (6 bases). Germline V gives CDR1 GTSNPN, CDR2 SVGIG (reference sequence). The CDR3 runs to 13 residues. Trimming pared 5 bases from V and 4 bases from J, leaving 12 bases between. CDR3 bases: TGTGCCTGGGCCGGGGGGCTTAATCAGCCCCAGCATTTT. It yields the protein CAWAGGLNQPQHF.

Concerning this clone itself: One junction end disagrees with the germline gene, perhaps due to a read error. The rearrangement joins TRBV2 to TRBJ1-5; D unclear. This CDR3 has 14 residues. The germline gives CDR1 SNHLY, CDR2 FYNNEI. The chain's CDR3 is CASREVYSNQPQHF. In DNA form, the CDR3 reads TGTGCCAGCAGGGAAGTTTATAGCAATCAGCCCCAGCATTTT.

This clone was picked up a small number of times. The chain couples TRBV6-2 or TRBV6-3 to TRBJ1-5; no clear D. Trimming removed 0 bases from V and 11 bases from J, with 17 bases in between. CDR3 length equals 15 residues. CDR1 MNHEY and CDR2 SVGEGT come from the germline V gene. The CDR3 DNA reads as TGTGCCAGCAGTTACTCTCGGGGTCCCAATGAGGCCCAGCATTTT. As protein: CASSYSRGPNEAQHF.

The rearrangement uses TRBV19 and TRBJ1-1; D uncertain. There are 15 residues in the CDR3. Germline V CDR1 and CDR2: LNHDA, SQIVND (reference sequence). The V gene lost 5 bases and the J gene lost 3 bases, with 16 bases spanning the gap. This CDR3 reads CASSPSSPRDTEAFF. In DNA form, the CDR3 reads TGTGCCAGTAGTCCCTCCTCCCCCCGGGACACTGAAGCTTTCTTT.

V and J are TRBV5-8 and TRBJ1-6; 8 bases agree with TRBD1. The CDR3 is 14 amino acids. V shed 4 bases, J shed 9 bases, and the junction held 6 bases outside the gene matches. Germline assignment: CDR1 SGHTS and CDR2 YDEGEE. CDR3 DNA sequence: TGTGCCAGCAGCAGGGGACAGGCAGGTTCACCCCTCCACTTT. Amino acid sequence: CASSRGQAGSPLHF.

V and J are TRBV10-3 and TRBJ2-3; a weak D match, TRBD1 (6 bases). CDR1 and CDR2 (germline): ENHRY, SYGVKD. V lost 3 bases, J lost 3 bases, and 13 bases lay in between. This CDR3 spans 15 amino acids. The CDR3 sequence: CAISDKGEGTDTQYF. Here the CDR3 DNA reads TGTGCCATCAGTGATAAGGGGGAAGGGACAGATACGCAGTATTTT.

This clone was counted only a few times. The CDR3 nucleotides read TGCGCCAGCAGCTCGGTGGCAGGGGGTATGAACACTGAAGCTTTCTTT. This gives the protein CASSSVAGGMNTEAFF. V and J are TRBV5-1 and TRBJ1-1, with 7 bases lining up with TRBD1. Germline CDR1 and CDR2: SGHRS and YFSETQ. V was pared by 3 bases and J by 0 bases, with 8 bases of the junction left unmatched. The CDR3 spans 16 residues.

The chain employs TRBV28 and TRBJ1-6; TRBD1 agrees at 10 bases. This CDR3 comprises 13 residues. V shed 5 bases and J 14 bases; nucleotides not matched to a gene: 6. Germline V lookup: CDR1 MDHEN, CDR2 SYDVKM. In nucleotides, the CDR3 is TGTGCCAGCAGTCGCCGGGACAGGGGAACCCTCCACTTT. This encodes CASSRRDRGTLHF.

The CDR3 DNA sequence: TGTGCCAGCAGCCCGAACAGGGTAACTGAAGCTTTCTTT. This sequence encodes CASSPNRVTEAFF. This chain uses TRBV3-1 (or the pseudogene TRBV3-2) with TRBJ1-1, with D maybe TRBD1 (6 bases). The CDR3 is 13 amino acids. Trimming pared 4 bases from V and 5 bases from J, leaving 11 bases between. From germline, CDR1 is LGHDT and CDR2 YNNKEL (reference sequence).

This chain uses TRBV28 with TRBJ1-2; D is ambiguous. Germline V CDR1 and CDR2: MDHEN, SYDVKM. CDR3 length: 12 amino acids. Trimming shortened V by 7 bases and J by 7 bases, and 13 bases separated the two germline ends. In DNA form, the CDR3 reads TGTGCCAGCAATCTGGAGAGGGTTGGCTACACCTTC. Translated, it gives CASNLERVGYTF.

This clone occurred once. The J gene is TRBJ1-2, the V gene TRBV3-1 (or the pseudogene TRBV3-2); D unclear. The CDR3 loop spans 17 amino acids. Between the trimmed V and J ends, which lost 0 bases and 0 bases, there was a span of 14 bases. Germline V CDR1 and CDR2: LGHDT, YNNKEL (reference sequence). CDR3 in amino acids: CASSQDKLRAANYGYTF. The CDR3 DNA follows: TGTGCCAGCAGCCAAGATAAGTTGAGGGCAGCTAACTATGGCTACACCTTC.

J is TRBJ1-6 and V is TRBV7-2, with 12 bases that match TRBD1. The CDR3 spans 14 residues. V gave up 6 bases and J gave up 9 bases; unmatched junction bases: 3. CDR1 is SGHTA, CDR2 FQGNSA, per germline. The CDR3 reads CASRGQGAGSPLHF. Here the CDR3 DNA reads TGTGCCAGCAGGGGACAGGGGGCTGGTTCACCCCTCCACTTT.

The chain has TRBV3-1 (or the pseudogene TRBV3-2) and TRBJ2-3, with TRBD2 matching 12 bases. V lost 1 base, J lost 1 base, and 6 bases stayed unmatched. The CDR3 runs 18 residues. Germline V gene lookup returns CDR1 LGHDT and CDR2 YNNKEL (reference sequence). CDR3 sequence reads: CASSQGLAGGPGTDTQYF. In DNA form, the CDR3 reads TGTGCCAGCAGCCAAGGCCTAGCGGGGGGGCCTGGCACAGATACGCAGTATTTT.

The chain has TRBV20-1 and TRBJ1-2; a possible D gene is TRBD1 (6 bases). V was cut by 6 bases and J by 10 bases, with 12 bases left in between. The V gene's germline CDR1 is DFQATT and CDR2 SNEGSKA (reference sequence). The CDR3 totals 10 residues. CDR3 in DNA: TGCAGTGCCGGCGGACAGATCTACACCTTC. Protein sequence: CSAGGQIYTF.

This clone has only one observation. The chain is built from TRBV20-1 and TRBJ2-3; no firm D call. Trimming took 7 bases from V and 2 from J, leaving 7 bases between them. The CDR3 has 11 amino acids. CDR1 is DFQATT, CDR2 SNEGSKA, per germline (reference sequence). The chain's CDR3 is CSEALTDTQYF. Here the CDR3 DNA reads TGCAGTGAAGCTCTCACAGATACGCAGTATTTT.

This clone was observed a handful of times. V gene TRBV10-3 combines with J gene TRBJ1-2; D is undetermined. The V and J ends lost 0 bases and 8 bases respectively, with 7 bases between them. The CDR3 contains 12 residues. Looked up from germline, CDR1 is ENHRY and CDR2 is SYGVKD. The CDR3 loop reads CAISESEAGYTF. In DNA, the CDR3 is TGTGCCATCAGTGAGTCGGAAGCGGGCTACACCTTC.

This clone was seen a handful of times. The chain is built from TRBV7-2 and TRBJ1-5, with D perhaps TRBD1 (5 bases). Germline CDR1 SGHTA, CDR2 FQGNSA. CDR3 length equals 13 residues. The V end lost 0 bases, the J end lost 11 bases, and 11 bases lay between the germline ends. The CDR3 is CASSLAWGTSQHF. In nucleotides, the CDR3 is TGTGCCAGCAGCTTAGCTTGGGGCACGTCCCAGCATTTT.

V usage is TRBV24-1 and J usage is TRBJ1-5; D is perhaps TRBD1 (6 bases). The CDR3 covers 15 residues. Germline CDR1 reads KGHDR; CDR2 reads SFDVKD. Trimming took off 3 bases at V and 2 bases at J, with 10 bases between the two ends. The chain's CDR3 is CATSDPKGGNQPQHF. The CDR3, as DNA: TGTGCCACCAGTGATCCGAAGGGGGGCAATCAGCCCCAGCATTTT.

This chain joins TRBV6-5 and TRBJ2-1, with 7 bases lining up with TRBD1. V lost 4 bases, J lost 6 bases, and 3 bases stayed unmatched. Per germline, CDR1 MNHEY and CDR2 SVGAGI. The length of the CDR3 is 13 residues. Here the CDR3 DNA reads TGTGCCAGCAGTTTAACAGGGGTCAATGAGCAGTTCTTC. Translated, it gives CASSLTGVNEQFF.

This rearrangement joins TRBV19 to TRBJ1-5; D gene unclear. Looked up from germline, CDR1 is LNHDA and CDR2 is SQIVND (reference sequence). Trimming left V 6 bases short and J 0 bases short, with 15 bases between. The CDR3 has 16 amino acids. As DNA, the CDR3 is TGTGCCAGTAGCCCCCAATCAACCTATAGCAATCAGCCCCAGCATTTT. It encodes CASSPQSTYSNQPQHF.

This clone was detected a few times. The V call is TRBV14, the J call TRBJ1-3; 11 bases are a match to TRBD1. The ends lost 2 bases at V and 6 bases at J; junction bases unmatched: 3. Per germline, CDR1 SGHDN and CDR2 FVKESK. The CDR3 has 15 amino acids. DNA for the CDR3: TGTGCCAGCAGCCAACGGACAGGGGGCAAAAACACCATATATTTT. It specifies CASSQRTGGKNTIYF.